This T cell receptor (beta chain) was recovered during a study of T-cell reconstitution after alpha-beta-depleted transplantation in children. Remarks on this clonotype: The antigen is not known.

A library of TCRbeta sequences, prepared with unique molecular identifiers, was generated. A single record per CDR3 protein comes from TCRdb applying MiXCR to the PCR reads. The table has about 980,000 distinct CDR3 sequences, about 29% seen once. Study results and caveats: Surviving recipient T cells and thymic progenitors produced the high day-60 TCRbeta diversity seen in some patients. After one year, T-cell counts and TCRbeta diversity mostly came from new T cells.

Germline V gene data show CDR1 as SGHRS and CDR2 as YFSETQ. There are 14 residues in the CDR3. Trimming stripped 2 bases from V and 8 bases from J, with 16 bases between. The rearrangement uses TRBV5-1 and TRBJ1-1; perhaps TRBD1 as D (6 bases). This sequence was found in a boy less than two years old who had a stem cell transplant for SCID, so the T cells may come from the graft donor. The sequencing used PBMCs, mostly from graft donor cells, collected 360 days after TCRalphabeta/CD19-depleted stem cell transplant. CDR3 nucleotide sequence: TGCGCCAGCAGCTTCTCGTTCGGACAGCTAGAAGCTTTCTTT. Its protein is CASSFSFGQLEAFF.